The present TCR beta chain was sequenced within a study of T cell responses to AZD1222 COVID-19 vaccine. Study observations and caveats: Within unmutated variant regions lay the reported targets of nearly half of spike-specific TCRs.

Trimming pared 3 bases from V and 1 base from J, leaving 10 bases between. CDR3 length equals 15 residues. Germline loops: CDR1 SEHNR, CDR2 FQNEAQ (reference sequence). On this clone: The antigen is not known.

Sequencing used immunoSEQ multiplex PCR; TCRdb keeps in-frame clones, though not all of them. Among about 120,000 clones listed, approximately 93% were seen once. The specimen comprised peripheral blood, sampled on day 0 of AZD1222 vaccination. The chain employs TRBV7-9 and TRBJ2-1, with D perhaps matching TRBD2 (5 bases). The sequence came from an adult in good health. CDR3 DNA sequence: TGTGCCAGCAGCTTCCCGGGAACATCCTACAATGAGCAGTTCTTC. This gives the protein CASSFPGTSYNEQFF.